These T cell receptor beta chains were read from a single sample in a study of cytomegalovirus exposure and HLA in healthy donors. The protocol was immunoSEQ multiplex PCR, while the TCRdb copy is restricted to in-frame clones and leaves out a portion. This table has 250,000 to 350,000 clones, approximately 90% appearing once. Source material: PBMCs. These receptor sequences come from a woman aged 18-30 years in good health and CMV-seronegative. Each CDR3 is given with its conserved first and last residue. A D gene is named only where the DNA matches it firmly. Only some rows state a clone size, as once, few, many or a class for expanded clones.

. TRBJ2-2 . TRBV5-4 TGTGCCAGCAGCTCCCAGGGGAAGACCGGGGAGCTGTTTTTT CASSSQGKTGELFF
. TRBJ2-7 . TRBV5-4 TGTGTCAGCAGCTCAGAAAGCTCCTACGAGCAGTACTTC CVSSSESSYEQYF
. TRBJ1-3 . TRBV30 TGTGCCTGGAGTGTCGGGGGGGCTGGAGGGTCTGGAAACACCATATATTTT CAWSVGGAGGSGNTIYF
few TRBJ2-2 . TRBV7-3 TGTGCCAGCAGCTTACACAGTGCCACGAACACCGGGGAGCTGTTTTTT CASSLHSATNTGELFF
. TRBJ1-4 . TRBV23-1 TGCGCCAGTCCTCGGGACATAAGATCACCAACTAATGAAAAACTGTTTTTT CASPRDIRSPTNEKLFF
. TRBJ1-5 TRBD1 TRBV18 TGTGCCAGCCCGGGACAGGGCAATCAGCCCCAGCATTTT CASPGQGNQPQHF
. TRBJ2-7 . TRBV4-1 TGCGCCAGCAGCCGTGGGTCCGGCGGGTCTTCCTACGAGCAGTACTTC CASSRGSGGSSYEQYF
. TRBJ2-7 . TRBV6-6 TGTGCCAGCAGCCCCGGGTACAAGCAGTACTTC CASSPGYKQYF
. TRBJ1-4 . TRBV11-2 TGTGCCAGCAGCTCGGGAGGAAAGGGTGAAAAACTGTTTTTT CASSSGGKGEKLFF
once TRBJ2-7 . TRBV2 TGTGCCAGCAACAGGGACGACTACGAGCAGTACTTC CASNRDDYEQYF
. TRBJ1-3 . TRBV29-1 TGCAGCGTTGGCGGGGAACAAGTTGGAAACACCATATATTTT CSVGGEQVGNTIYF
once TRBJ2-3 . TRBV19 TGTGCCAGTAGTATAGGCGGGGTAGGCACAGGCACAGATACGCAGTATTTT CASSIGGVGTGTDTQYF